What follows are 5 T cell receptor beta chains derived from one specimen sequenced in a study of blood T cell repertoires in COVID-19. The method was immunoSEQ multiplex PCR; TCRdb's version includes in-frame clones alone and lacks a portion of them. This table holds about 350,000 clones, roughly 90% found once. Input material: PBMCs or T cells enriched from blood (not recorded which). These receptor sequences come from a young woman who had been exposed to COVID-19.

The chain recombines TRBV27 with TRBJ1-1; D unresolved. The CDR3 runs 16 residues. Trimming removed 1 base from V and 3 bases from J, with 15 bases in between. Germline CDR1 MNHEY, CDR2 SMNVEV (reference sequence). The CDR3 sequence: CASSLLPTRRDTEAFF. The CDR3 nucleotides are TGTGCCAGCAGTTTATTGCCCACCCGGAGGGACACTGAAGCTTTCTTT.

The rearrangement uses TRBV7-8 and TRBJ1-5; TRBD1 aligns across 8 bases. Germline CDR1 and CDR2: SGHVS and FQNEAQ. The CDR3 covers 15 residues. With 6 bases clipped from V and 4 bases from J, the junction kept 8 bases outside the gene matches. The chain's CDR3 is CASSHLRTGNQPQHF. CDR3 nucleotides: TGTGCCAGCAGTCACCTACGGACAGGGAATCAGCCCCAGCATTTT.

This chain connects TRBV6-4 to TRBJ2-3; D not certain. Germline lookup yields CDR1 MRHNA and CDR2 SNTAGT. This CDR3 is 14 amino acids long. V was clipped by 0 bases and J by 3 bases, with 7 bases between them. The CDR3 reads CASSDSRSTDTQYF. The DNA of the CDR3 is TGTGCCAGCAGTGACTCGAGGTCGACAGATACGCAGTATTTT.

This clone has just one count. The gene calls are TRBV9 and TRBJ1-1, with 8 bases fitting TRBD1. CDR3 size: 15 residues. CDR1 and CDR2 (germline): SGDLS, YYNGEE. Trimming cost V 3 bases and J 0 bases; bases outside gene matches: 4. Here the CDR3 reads CASSAQGALNTEAFF. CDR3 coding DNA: TGTGCCAGCAGCGCGCAGGGGGCCCTGAACACTGAAGCTTTCTTT.

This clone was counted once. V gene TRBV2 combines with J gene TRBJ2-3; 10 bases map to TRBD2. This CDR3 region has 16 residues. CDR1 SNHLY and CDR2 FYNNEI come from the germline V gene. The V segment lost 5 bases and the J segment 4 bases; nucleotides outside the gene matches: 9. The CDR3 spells CASSLSASGRADTQYF. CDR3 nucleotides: TGTGCCAGCAGTCTGTCGGCTAGCGGGAGAGCAGATACGCAGTATTTT. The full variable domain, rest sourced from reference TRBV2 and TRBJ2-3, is EPEVTQTPSHQVTQMGQEVILRCVPISNHLYFYWYRQILGQKVEFLVSFYNNEISEKSEIFDDQFSVERPDGSNFTLKIRSTKLEDSAMYFCASSLSASGRADTQYFGPGTRLTVL.